This entry features one T cell receptor (beta chain) sequence. The table lists this clonotype with many counts. Its specific antigen is unknown. There are no base qualities to consult, and no much larger clone falls within one base. The TCR beta CDR3 regions were amplified from the RNA transcripts. The first round of RT-PCR for the TCR CDR3 was performed with the HTBI primer set and the Qiagen OneStep RT-PCR kit. The libraries were constructed in a second round of multiplex PCR and then size-selected and purified. Paired-end sequencing of the libraries was performed with 100 bp reads on an Illumina HiSeq2000. In the source study's methods: SOAPnuke was used to process the raw data, throwing out any read that contained adapters or uncalled bases, had a mean Phred below 15, or lacked an exact constant-primer or identifier match. High-quality paired reads were merged with COPE v1.2.5, and unique nucleotide sequences were defined as clonotypes. Clonotypes were aligned to IMGT TRBV, TRBD and TRBJ reference segments using MiTCR v1.1. Analysis was restricted to V-J combinations with a frequency above 0.0001, which covered about 99% of repertoires. The TCS score was defined as the ratio of F50 (clonal expansion) to E x V (chaos), calculated using BLOSUM62-based TCRdist between CDR3 peptides within each V-J. Welch's t-statistics and random forest reduced fewer than 550 V-J features to some 14, which were used in a naive Bayes classifier (R e1071). TCRdb trimmed public reads at Q25 via fastp, called clones via MiXCR and kept in-frame beta chains. Records with the same CDR3 protein are collapsed into one entry carrying the most frequent genes and DNA. The V and J calls, along with clone size, are taken from TCRdb and not from the paper's own processing. Here the sample has 300,000 to 350,000 distinct CDR3 sequences; around 18% occur a single time. 15% of the sample comes from the top ten.

In the ophthalmopathy patients, disease was moderately to severely active, with a Clinical Activity Score of 3 or more, a NOSPECS grade of 4 or more, and a duration of less than 3 months. The study excluded patients with uncontrolled infections, other autoimmune diseases, pregnancy or lactation. Diagnoses were established on the basis of clinical symptoms, serum thyroxine and TRAb, thyroid ultrasound, and orbital computed tomography. PBMCs were isolated from roughly 10 ml of fresh peripheral blood by Ficoll-Paque density gradient centrifugation. Total RNA was extracted with Trizol reagent, and quality was checked on an Agilent 2100 Bioanalyzer. The data derive from a study of T cells in Graves' hyperthyroidism and ophthalmopathy (dated 2019 in TCRdb). About the study as a whole: Peripheral blood was collected at initial diagnosis, before any treatment. TCR V-J signatures able to tell the groups apart were searched for in a discovery cohort of 90 to 100 patients, of whom fewer than 45 had Graves' ophthalmopathy and roughly 57 had stable Graves' hyperthyroidism. Whether ophthalmopathy could be predicted prospectively was tested in an independent validation cohort made up of about 18 hyperthyroidism patients plus 17 patients who later progressed to ophthalmopathy. The approximately 98 discovery patients were randomly divided into training and test sets at a 7:3 ratio. Thyroid tissue and blood T-cell repertoires from about six Graves' hyperthyroidism patients were also compared in the study. Following sampling, methimazole starting at 30 mg daily was given to hyperthyroidism patients, and high-dose intravenous methylprednisolone was given to ophthalmopathy patients. According to the paper, TCR Vbeta CDR3 sequencing was carried out on 135 peripheral blood samples, which came from fewer than 50 ophthalmopathy, around 75 hyperthyroidism and approximately 17 progressor patients.

The research as a whole found: No statistical method was used to set the sample size in advance, and investigators knew the group allocation. Most expanded thyroid clonotypes (frequency above 0.001) were also found in blood, which suggests that blood repertoires may mirror thyroid immune responses. Ophthalmopathy was separated from stable hyperthyroidism by a 13 V-J signature model, with around 88% sensitivity and roughly 84% specificity obtained in cross-validation and 80%/75% obtained in testing. During validation, the model predicted progression to ophthalmopathy a median of around 7 months ahead of onset, with around 71% sensitivity and 72.22% specificity.

Spanning cysteine to phenylalanine, the CDR3 consists of 17 amino acids. The CDR3 DNA has 51 bases and is translated from base 1. The germline V gene (reference sequence) gives CDR1 as DFQATT and CDR2 as SNEGSKA. V has 1 base trimmed and J has 1 base trimmed; junction bases matching no gene number 11. This TCR was sampled from a woman in her thirties or forties with Graves' ophthalmopathy. The chain links TRBV20-1 with TRBJ2-7; 9 bases in between match TRBD2. The material sequenced was blood. The DNA sequence is given as TGCAGTGCTAGAGGGGGGAATAGCGGGAGTGGTTCCTACGAGCAGTACTTC. The resulting protein is CSARGGNSGSGSYEQYF.